What follows are 10 T cell receptor beta chains derived from one specimen sequenced in a study of cytomegalovirus exposure and HLA in healthy donors. 13 Jbeta primers and 60 Vbeta primers were used for the PCR. Sequencing used immunoSEQ multiplex PCR; TCRdb keeps in-frame clones, though not all of them. The data show about 190,000 clones, 70% to 75% seen once. Sequenced sample: PBMCs. The receptors shown here come from a woman in her 30s in good health and CMV-seropositive.

The count of this clone is one. The chain employs TRBV9 and TRBJ2-5, with 12 bases that match TRBD2. This CDR3 region has 15 residues. Germline V lookup: CDR1 SGDLS, CDR2 YYNGEE. V was pared by 4 bases and J by 5 bases, with 6 bases of the junction left unmatched. CDR3 sequence reads: CASSSLLAGGETQYF. CDR3 DNA sequence: TGTGCCAGCAGCTCCCTGCTAGCGGGAGGGGAGACCCAGTACTTC.

The chain employs TRBV14 and TRBJ2-7; 8 bases align to TRBD1. This CDR3 has 15 residues. V shed 3 bases, J shed 6 bases, and the junction held 10 bases outside the gene matches. CDR1 and CDR2 from the germline V gene are SGHDN and FVKESK. In DNA form, the CDR3 reads TGTGCCAGCAGCCACCTGGGACAGGCGAAGGGCGAGCAGTACTTC. Protein: CASSHLGQAKGEQYF. Based on the CDR3 plus reference TRBV14 and TRBJ2-7, the full variable domain is EAGVTQFPSHSVIEKGQTVTLRCDPISGHDNLYWYRRVMGKEIKFLLHFVKESKQDESGMPNNRFLAERTGGTYSTLKVQPAELEDSGVYFCASSHLGQAKGEQYFGPGTRLTVT.

The chain is built from TRBV7-8 and TRBJ2-5, with D perhaps TRBD2 (6 bases). Germline CDR1 SGHVS, CDR2 FQNEAQ. V was pared by 1 base and J by 3 bases, with 9 bases between. This CDR3 has 14 amino acids. In DNA, the CDR3 is TGTGCCAGCAGCTTAGTAGCGGAGAAAGAGACCCAGTACTTC. Protein sequence: CASSLVAEKETQYF.

The genes are TRBV9 and TRBJ2-7, with D tentatively TRBD1 (6 bases). From germline, CDR1 is SGDLS and CDR2 YYNGEE. This CDR3 region has 15 residues. Trimming removed 5 bases from V and 0 bases from J, with 15 bases in between. The CDR3 nucleotides are TGTGCCAGCAGGTATCAAGGGACATCCTCCTACGAGCAGTACTTC. This sequence encodes CASRYQGTSSYEQYF. Looking up the rest from reference TRBV9 and TRBJ2-7 gives the full variable domain: DSGVTQTPKHLITATGQRVTLRCSPRSGDLSVYWYQQSLDQGLQFLIQYYNGEERAKGNILERFSAQQFPDLHSELNLSSLELGDSALYFCASRYQGTSSYEQYFGPGTRLTVT.

This clone was counted between two and nine times. This chain joins TRBV19 and TRBJ1-1, with D possibly matching TRBD1 (5 bases). Trimming removed 9 bases from V and 6 bases from J, with 17 bases in between. The germline V gene encodes CDR1 LNHDA and CDR2 SQIVND (reference sequence). This CDR3 comprises 13 residues. For the CDR3, the DNA is TGTGCCAGCCGAGGAGGGGACGGGTCTGAAGCTTTCTTT. This codes for CASRGGDGSEAFF.

This clone has only one observation. V is TRBV7-9 and J is TRBJ2-7; a possible D gene is TRBD2 (6 bases). CDR1 is SEHNR, CDR2 FQNEAQ, per germline (reference sequence). This CDR3 has 14 amino acids. V dropped 7 bases and J dropped 6 bases, with 19 bases sitting between them. The CDR3 DNA reads as TGTGCCAGCAACAAACAAGGAGGGCCGGGCGAGCAGTACTTC. Protein: CASNKQGGPGEQYF.

The J gene is TRBJ1-1, the V gene TRBV27; D might be TRBD1 (6 bases). CDR3 length: 16 amino acids. Per the germline V gene, CDR1 is MNHEY and CDR2 is SMNVEV (reference sequence). With 5 bases removed from V and 3 bases from J, the gap between germline ends came to 19 bases. This chain's CDR3 is CASSPRQVGQDTEAFF. The DNA for the CDR3 is TGTGCCAGCAGTCCACGACAGGTGGGCCAGGACACTGAAGCTTTCTTT.

The chain combines TRBV18 with TRBJ2-2; TRBD1 matches 7 bases. This CDR3 region has 15 residues. Germline values: CDR1 KGHSH, CDR2 LQKENI. Unmatched junction bases numbered 8, after V lost 5 bases and J lost 5 bases. The CDR3 protein is CASSTGQAQTGELFF. DNA for the CDR3: TGTGCCAGCTCAACCGGACAGGCCCAAACCGGGGAGCTGTTTTTT. The whole variable domain, filled in from reference TRBV18 and TRBJ2-2, reads NAGVMQNPRHLVRRRGQEARLRCSPMKGHSHVYWYRQLPEEGLKFMVYLQKENIIDESGMPKERFSAEFPKEGPSILRIQQVVRGDSAAYFCASSTGQAQTGELFFGEGSRLTVL.

The rearrangement links TRBV27 to TRBJ1-2; possibly TRBD1 for D (5 bases). The V and J ends lost 6 bases and 7 bases respectively, with 24 bases between them. Germline CDR1 and CDR2: MNHEY and SMNVEV (reference sequence). This CDR3 comprises 16 residues. CDR3 coding DNA: TGTGCCAGCAGATACCCGACAGACGGAGAGAGGTGTGGCTACACCTTC. Its protein product is CASRYPTDGERCGYTF.

This chain joins TRBV4-1 and TRBJ1-4; the D gene is possibly TRBD1 (6 bases). The CDR3 totals 17 residues. Trimming removed 1 base from V and 6 bases from J, with 18 bases in between. CDR1 is MGHRA and CDR2 is YSYEKL in the germline V gene. The CDR3 bases are TGCGCCAGCAGCCAAGTGGTAGGGGGAATGGATGATGAAAAACTGTTTTTT. This sequence encodes CASSQVVGGMDDEKLFF.